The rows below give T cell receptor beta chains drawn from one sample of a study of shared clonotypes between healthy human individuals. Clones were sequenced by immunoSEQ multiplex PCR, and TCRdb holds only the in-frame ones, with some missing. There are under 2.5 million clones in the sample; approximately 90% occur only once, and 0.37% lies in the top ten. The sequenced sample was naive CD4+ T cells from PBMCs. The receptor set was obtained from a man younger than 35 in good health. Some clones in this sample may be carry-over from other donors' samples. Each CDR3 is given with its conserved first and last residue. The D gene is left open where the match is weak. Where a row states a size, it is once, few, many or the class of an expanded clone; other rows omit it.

CDR3 DNA: TGTGCCAGCAGTGACAGGAGGACCTTCAACAATGAGCAGTTCTTC
CDR3 protein: CASSDRRTFNNEQFF
J gene: TRBJ2-1
clone size: NA
V gene: TRBV6-4
D gene: NA

CDR3 DNA: TGCGCCAGCAGCCGCGGGACAGGCGAAGAGACCCAGTACTTC
CDR3 protein: CASSRGTGEETQYF
J gene: TRBJ2-5
clone size: NA
V gene: TRBV5-1
D gene: TRBD1

CDR3 DNA: TGTGCCAGCAGACCTCCGAACTACAATGAGCAGTTCTTC
CDR3 protein: CASRPPNYNEQFF
J gene: TRBJ2-1
clone size: once
V gene: TRBV6-5
D gene: NA

CDR3 DNA: TGTGCCAGCAGTGTTCGACCAGGGGGCTGGGAATACAATGAGCAGTTCTTC
CDR3 protein: CASSVRPGGWEYNEQFF
J gene: TRBJ2-1
clone size: NA
V gene: TRBV6-1
D gene: TRBD1

CDR3 DNA: TGTGCCAGCAGTTCGACAGGGCAGGTCGTATACGAGCAGTACTTC
CDR3 protein: CASSSTGQVVYEQYF
J gene: TRBJ2-7
clone size: NA
V gene: TRBV28
D gene: TRBD1

CDR3 DNA: TGCGCCAGCATTGGACAGGAGAACACTGAAGCTTTCTTT
CDR3 protein: CASIGQENTEAFF
J gene: TRBJ1-1
clone size: once
V gene: TRBV5-1
D gene: TRBD1

CDR3 DNA: TGCAGCGTTGAACCAGGGGTAGCGGGAAACACAGATACGCAGTATTTT
CDR3 protein: CSVEPGVAGNTDTQYF
J gene: TRBJ2-3
clone size: NA
V gene: TRBV29-1
D gene: TRBD2

CDR3 DNA: TGTGCCAGCAGTCCTTCAGCGGGAACCTACAATGAGCAGTTCTTC
CDR3 protein: CASSPSAGTYNEQFF
J gene: TRBJ2-1
clone size: NA
V gene: TRBV6-5
D gene: TRBD2

CDR3 DNA: TGTGCCAGTACCCCAGGCTGGGACAGGGTCCCTCAGCCCCAGCATTTT
CDR3 protein: CASTPGWDRVPQPQHF
J gene: TRBJ1-5
clone size: once
V gene: TRBV19
D gene: TRBD1

CDR3 DNA: TGTGCCAGCAGGGGGGTCGGAAGCAATCAGCCCCAGCATTTT
CDR3 protein: CASRGVGSNQPQHF
J gene: TRBJ1-5
clone size: NA
V gene: TRBV2
D gene: NA

CDR3 DNA: TGTGCCAGCAGTCCCGGGGGAGGACAGGGGGTGGTTGAGACCCAGTACTTC
CDR3 protein: CASSPGGGQGVVETQYF
J gene: TRBJ2-5
clone size: NA
V gene: TRBV28
D gene: TRBD1

CDR3 DNA: TGTGCCAGCAGTGTGCAGCCCCATGGCTACACCTTC
CDR3 protein: CASSVQPHGYTF
J gene: TRBJ1-2
clone size: NA
V gene: TRBV28
D gene: NA

CDR3 DNA: TGTGCCAGCAGCCATCTACCGGGACAGGGTAGCTACGAGCAGTACTTC
CDR3 protein: CASSHLPGQGSYEQYF
J gene: TRBJ2-7
clone size: NA
V gene: TRBV14
D gene: TRBD1

CDR3 DNA: TGCGCCAGCAGCTTTGGGGCCGAGAACACCGGGGAGCTGTTTTTT
CDR3 protein: CASSFGAENTGELFF
J gene: TRBJ2-2
clone size: NA
V gene: TRBV5-1
D gene: NA

CDR3 DNA: TGTGCCAGCAGCGGGACAGGGGGCAGGAATGAGCAGTTCTTC
CDR3 protein: CASSGTGGRNEQFF
J gene: TRBJ2-1
clone size: NA
V gene: TRBV28
D gene: TRBD1

CDR3 DNA: TGTGCCAGCAGCTCCACACCCGGGGAGCTGTTTTTT
CDR3 protein: CASSSTPGELFF
J gene: TRBJ2-2
clone size: NA
V gene: TRBV5-6
D gene: NA

CDR3 DNA: TGTGCCAGCAGCGGCGACGGAAGAACTGAAGCTTTCTTT
CDR3 protein: CASSGDGRTEAFF
J gene: TRBJ1-1
clone size: once
V gene: TRBV2
D gene: NA

CDR3 DNA: TGTGCCAGCTCACCACGTCCTTCAGTTGAAGAGACCCAGTACTTC
CDR3 protein: CASSPRPSVEETQYF
J gene: TRBJ2-5
clone size: NA
V gene: TRBV18
D gene: NA

CDR3 DNA: TGTGCCAGCAGTTCCCCCCGGGGAGGGGTCACAGATACGCAGTATTTT
CDR3 protein: CASSSPRGGVTDTQYF
J gene: TRBJ2-3
clone size: NA
V gene: TRBV28
D gene: TRBD2

CDR3 DNA: TGTGCCAGCAGCCTACTAGCGGGTACGGGTGGTGAGCAGTTCTTC
CDR3 protein: CASSLLAGTGGEQFF
J gene: TRBJ2-1
clone size: NA
V gene: TRBV6-5
D gene: TRBD2

CDR3 DNA: TGTGCCAGCAGCTCCGGACAGGGTTACGACGAGCAGTACTTC
CDR3 protein: CASSSGQGYDEQYF
J gene: TRBJ2-7
clone size: NA
V gene: TRBV11-1
D gene: TRBD1

CDR3 DNA: TGTGCCAGCTCAGGACAGGGGCGAGTTACGAACACTGAAGCTTTCTTT
CDR3 protein: CASSGQGRVTNTEAFF
J gene: TRBJ1-1
clone size: NA
V gene: TRBV18
D gene: TRBD1